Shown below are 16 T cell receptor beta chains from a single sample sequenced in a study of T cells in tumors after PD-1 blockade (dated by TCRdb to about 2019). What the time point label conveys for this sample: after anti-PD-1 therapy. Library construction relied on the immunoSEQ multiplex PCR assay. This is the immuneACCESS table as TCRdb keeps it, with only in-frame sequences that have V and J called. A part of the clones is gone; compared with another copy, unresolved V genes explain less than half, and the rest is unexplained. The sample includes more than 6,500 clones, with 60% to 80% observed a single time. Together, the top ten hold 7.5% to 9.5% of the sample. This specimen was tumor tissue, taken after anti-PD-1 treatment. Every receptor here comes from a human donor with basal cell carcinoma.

CDR3 in DNA: TGTGCCAGCAGCCCCCTCCGGGGACCAGGGGGAGAGACCCAGTACTTC. This gives the protein CASSPLRGPGGETQYF. This chain links TRBV21-1 with TRBJ2-5; the table calls TRBD1, which could not be checked here. TRBV21-1 is a recognized pseudogene. CDR3 size: 16 residues.

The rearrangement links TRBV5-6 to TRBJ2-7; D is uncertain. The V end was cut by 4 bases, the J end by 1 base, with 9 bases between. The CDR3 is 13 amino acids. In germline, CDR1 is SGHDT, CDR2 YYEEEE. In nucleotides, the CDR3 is TGTGCCAGCAGCCCCGACGGGTCCTACGAGCAGTACTTC. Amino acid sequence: CASSPDGSYEQYF.

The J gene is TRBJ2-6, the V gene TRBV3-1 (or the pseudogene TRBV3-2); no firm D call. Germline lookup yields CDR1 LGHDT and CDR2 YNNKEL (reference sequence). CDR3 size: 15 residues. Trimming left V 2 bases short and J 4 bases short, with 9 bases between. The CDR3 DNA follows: TGTGCCAGCAGCCAAAGTCGAGAAGGGGCCAACGTCCTGACTTTC. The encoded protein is CASSQSREGANVLTF.

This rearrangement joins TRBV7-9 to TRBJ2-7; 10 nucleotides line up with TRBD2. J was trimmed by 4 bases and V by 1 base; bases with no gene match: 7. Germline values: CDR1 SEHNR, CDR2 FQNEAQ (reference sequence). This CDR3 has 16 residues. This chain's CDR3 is CASSLDLAGGAYEQYF. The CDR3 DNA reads TGTGCCAGCAGCTTAGATTTAGCGGGGGGAGCTTACGAGCAGTACTTC.

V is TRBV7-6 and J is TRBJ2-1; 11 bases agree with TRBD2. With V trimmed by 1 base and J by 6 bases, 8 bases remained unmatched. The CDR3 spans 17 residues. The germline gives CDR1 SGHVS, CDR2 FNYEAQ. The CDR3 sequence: CASSLGVSGRAGNEQFF. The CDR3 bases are TGTGCCAGCAGCTTAGGAGTTAGCGGGAGGGCGGGCAATGAGCAGTTCTTC.

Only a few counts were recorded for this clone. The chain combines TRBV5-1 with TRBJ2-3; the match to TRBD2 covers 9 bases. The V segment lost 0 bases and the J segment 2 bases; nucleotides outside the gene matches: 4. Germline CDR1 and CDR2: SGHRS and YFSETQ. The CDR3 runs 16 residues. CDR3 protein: CASSLGGGATTDTQYF. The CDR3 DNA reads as TGCGCCAGCAGCTTGGGCGGGGGGGCCACCACAGATACGCAGTATTTT.

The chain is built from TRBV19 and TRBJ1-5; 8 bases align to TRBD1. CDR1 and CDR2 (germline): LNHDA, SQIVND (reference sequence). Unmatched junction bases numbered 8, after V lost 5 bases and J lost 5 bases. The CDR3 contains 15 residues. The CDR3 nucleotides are TGTGCCAGTAGTGTGGACAGGGCCCTAGATCAGCCCCAGCATTTT. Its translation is CASSVDRALDQPQHF.

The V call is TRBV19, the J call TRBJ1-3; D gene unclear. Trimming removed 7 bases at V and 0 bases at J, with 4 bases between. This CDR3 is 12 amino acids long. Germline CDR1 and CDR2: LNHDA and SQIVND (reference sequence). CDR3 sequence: CASKASGNTIYF. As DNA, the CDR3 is TGTGCCAGTAAGGCCTCTGGAAACACCATATATTTT. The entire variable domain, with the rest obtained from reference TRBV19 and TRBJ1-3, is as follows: DGGITQSPKYLFRKEGQNVTLSCEQNLNHDAMYWYRQDPGQGLRLIYYSQIVNDFQKGDIAEGYSVSREKKESFPLTVTSAQKNPTAFYLCASKASGNTIYFGEGSWLTVV.

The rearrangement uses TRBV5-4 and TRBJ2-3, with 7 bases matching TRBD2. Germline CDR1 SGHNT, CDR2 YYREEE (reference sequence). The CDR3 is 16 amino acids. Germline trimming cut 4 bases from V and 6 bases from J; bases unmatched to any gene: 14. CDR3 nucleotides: TGTGCCAGCAGCGCCGGGGTTGGCGGGGGTTTTGATACGCAGTATTTT. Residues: CASSAGVGGGFDTQYF. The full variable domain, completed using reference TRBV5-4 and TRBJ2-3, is ETGVTQSPTHLIKTRGQQVTLRCSSQSGHNTVSWYQQALGQGPQFIFQYYREEENGRGNFPPRFSGLQFPNYSSELNVNALELDDSALYLCASSAGVGGGFDTQYFGPGTRLTVL.

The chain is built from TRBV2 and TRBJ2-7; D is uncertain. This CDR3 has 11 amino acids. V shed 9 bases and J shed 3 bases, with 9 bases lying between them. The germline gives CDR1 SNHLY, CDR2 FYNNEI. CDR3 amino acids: CASGIGYEQYF. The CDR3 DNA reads TGTGCCAGTGGTATAGGCTACGAGCAGTACTTC.

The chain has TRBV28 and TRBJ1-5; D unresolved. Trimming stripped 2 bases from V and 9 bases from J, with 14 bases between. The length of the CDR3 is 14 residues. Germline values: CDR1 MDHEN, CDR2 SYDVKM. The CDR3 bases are TGTGCCAGCAGTTTAACGGTTACTGGGTGGCCCCAGCATTTT. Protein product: CASSLTVTGWPQHF.

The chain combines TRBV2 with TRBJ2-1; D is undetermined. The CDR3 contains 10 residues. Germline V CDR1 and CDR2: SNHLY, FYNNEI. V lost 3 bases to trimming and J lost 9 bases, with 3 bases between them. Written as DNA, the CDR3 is TGTGCCAGCAGTGAGTTTGAGCAGTTCTTC. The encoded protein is CASSEFEQFF.

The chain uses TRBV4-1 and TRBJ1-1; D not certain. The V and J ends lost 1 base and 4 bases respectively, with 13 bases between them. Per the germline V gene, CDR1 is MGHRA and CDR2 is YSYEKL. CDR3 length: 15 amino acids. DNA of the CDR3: TGCGCCAGCAGCCAAGTTGGGCCGGACGGCACTGAAGCTTTCTTT. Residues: CASSQVGPDGTEAFF.

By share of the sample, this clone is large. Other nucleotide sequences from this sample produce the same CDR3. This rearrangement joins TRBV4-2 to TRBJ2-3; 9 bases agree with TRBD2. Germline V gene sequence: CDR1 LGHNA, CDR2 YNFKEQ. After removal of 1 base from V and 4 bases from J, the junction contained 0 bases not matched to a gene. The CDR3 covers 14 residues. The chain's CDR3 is CASSQVAGADTQYF. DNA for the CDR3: TGTGCCAGCAGCCAAGTAGCGGGAGCAGATACGCAGTATTTT.

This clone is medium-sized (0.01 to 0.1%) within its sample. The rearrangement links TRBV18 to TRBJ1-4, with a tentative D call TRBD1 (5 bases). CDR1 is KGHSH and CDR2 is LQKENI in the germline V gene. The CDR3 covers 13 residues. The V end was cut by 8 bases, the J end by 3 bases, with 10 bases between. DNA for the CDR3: TGTGCCAGCAGCAGGGCCCCTAATGAAAAACTGTTTTTT. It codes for CASSRAPNEKLFF.

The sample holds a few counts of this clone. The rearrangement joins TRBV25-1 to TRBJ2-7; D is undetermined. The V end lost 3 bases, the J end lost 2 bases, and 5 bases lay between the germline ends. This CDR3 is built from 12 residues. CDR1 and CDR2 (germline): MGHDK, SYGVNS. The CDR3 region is CASSDGPYEQYF. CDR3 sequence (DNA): TGTGCCAGCAGTGACGGACCCTACGAGCAGTACTTC.